The entry below describes one T cell receptor beta chain. CDR3 length: 15 residues. Germline trimming cut 1 base from V and 8 bases from J; bases unmatched to any gene: 6. Germline CDR1 and CDR2: SSHAT and FNYEAQ (reference sequence). Methods used by the authors: Estimates of nucleated cell counts were drawn from the amplification of reference gene primers. Produced via immunoSEQ multiplex PCR; TCRdb's table is partial and in-frame only. That table is the source of V, J and clone size, and D and trimming were worked out from the DNA. The sample carries more than 200,000 clones, 70% to 90% recorded once. This record belongs to a study of blood T cell repertoires in COVID-19. Looking at the study overall: The United States, Italy and Spain were the sources of the acute and convalescent COVID-19 samples. T cells, B-cell-depleted T cells, or PBMCs supplied cDNA or gDNA.

The receptor's source is a man aged 18 to 30 with active or convalescent COVID-19. The sequenced material came from peripheral blood. The V and J genes are TRBV7-7 and TRBJ2-1; 9 bases map to TRBD2. CDR3 sequence reads: CASSLGGGALDEQFF. The CDR3 nucleotides are TGTGCCAGCAGCTTAGGCGGGGGGGCCTTGGATGAGCAGTTCTTC.